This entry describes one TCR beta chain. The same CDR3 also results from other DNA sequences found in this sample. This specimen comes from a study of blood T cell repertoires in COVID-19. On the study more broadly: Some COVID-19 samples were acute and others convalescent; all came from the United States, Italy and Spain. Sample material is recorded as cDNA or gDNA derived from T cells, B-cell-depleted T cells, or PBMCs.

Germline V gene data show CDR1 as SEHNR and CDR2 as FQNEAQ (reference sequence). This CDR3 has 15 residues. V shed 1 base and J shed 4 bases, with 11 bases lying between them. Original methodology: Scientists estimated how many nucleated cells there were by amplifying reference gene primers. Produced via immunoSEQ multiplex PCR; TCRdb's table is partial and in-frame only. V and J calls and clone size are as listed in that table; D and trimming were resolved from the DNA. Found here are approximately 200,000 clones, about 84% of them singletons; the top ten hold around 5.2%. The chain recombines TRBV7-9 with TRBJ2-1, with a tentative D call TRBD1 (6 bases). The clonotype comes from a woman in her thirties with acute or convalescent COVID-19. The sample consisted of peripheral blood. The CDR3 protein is CASSLGRGQYNEQFF. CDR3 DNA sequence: TGTGCCAGCAGCTTAGGCAGGGGCCAATACAATGAGCAGTTCTTC.